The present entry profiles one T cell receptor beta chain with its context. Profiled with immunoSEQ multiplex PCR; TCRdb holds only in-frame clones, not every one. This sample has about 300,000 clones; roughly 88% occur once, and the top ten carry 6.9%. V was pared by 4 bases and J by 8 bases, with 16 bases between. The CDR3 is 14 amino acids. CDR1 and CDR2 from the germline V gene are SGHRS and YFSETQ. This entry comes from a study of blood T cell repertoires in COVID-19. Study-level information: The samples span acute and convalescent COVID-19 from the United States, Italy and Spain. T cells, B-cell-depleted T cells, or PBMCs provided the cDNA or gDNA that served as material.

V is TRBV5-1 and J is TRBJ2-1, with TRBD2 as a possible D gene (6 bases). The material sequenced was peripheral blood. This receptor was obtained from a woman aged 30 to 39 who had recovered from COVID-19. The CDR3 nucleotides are TGCGCCAGCAGCCTATCGAGGAGGGGCGATGAGCAGTTCTTC. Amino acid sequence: CASSLSRRGDEQFF.